The rows below give T cell receptor beta chains drawn from one sample of a study of early T cells in non-severe SARS-CoV-2 infection. TCRdb ran MiXCR on the 5' RACE reads and lists one entry per CDR3 protein. Of some 80,000 distinct CDR3 sequences in the sample, approximately 12% were seen once. The material sequenced was whole blood, taken at baseline. The receptors were sampled from an adult who was a healthcare worker with PCR-confirmed SARS-CoV-2 infection or an uninfected control (not recorded which). The donor label of this sample is uncertain. Both conserved end residues are part of each CDR3. Each record gives: clone size, D gene, V gene, J gene, CDR3 DNA, CDR3 protein. D genes are given only for firm matches. The listing skips clone size in some rows; elsewhere it reads once, few, many or a size class.

abundance: many
d_gene: TRBD2
v_gene: TRBV7-3
j_gene: TRBJ2-1
CDR3nt: TGTGCCAGCAGCTCCCTAGCGGGGGGTTACAATGAGCAGTTCTTC
CDR3aa: CASSSLAGGYNEQFF

abundance: -
d_gene: TRBD1
v_gene: TRBV12-5
j_gene: TRBJ1-6
CDR3nt: TGTGCTGGCTCAGCAGGGGGAAATTTACCCCTCCACTTT
CDR3aa: CAGSAGGNLPLHF

abundance: -
d_gene: -
v_gene: TRBV6-2/TRBV6-3
j_gene: TRBJ2-5
CDR3nt: TGTGCCAGCAGTTACGGACGGGCCCAGTACTTC
CDR3aa: CASSYGRAQYF

abundance: few
d_gene: TRBD1
v_gene: TRBV5-4
j_gene: TRBJ2-1
CDR3nt: TGTGCCAGCAGCTCCCGGGACAGGGGATTCAATGAGCAGTTCTTC
CDR3aa: CASSSRDRGFNEQFF

abundance: -
d_gene: TRBD2
v_gene: TRBV10-1
j_gene: TRBJ2-7
CDR3nt: TGCGCCAGCCAAAATAGCGGGATGGGTGACGAGCAGTACTTC
CDR3aa: CASQNSGMGDEQYF

abundance: many
d_gene: -
v_gene: TRBV3-1
j_gene: TRBJ2-7
CDR3nt: TGTGCCAGCGGACCAGCCTACGAGCAGTACTTC
CDR3aa: CASGPAYEQYF

abundance: -
d_gene: TRBD2
v_gene: TRBV11-2
j_gene: TRBJ2-7
CDR3nt: TGTGCCAGCAGCTTAGAACTAGCGAGCTCCTACGAGCAGTACTTC
CDR3aa: CASSLELASSYEQYF

abundance: many
d_gene: -
v_gene: TRBV20-1
j_gene: TRBJ1-5
CDR3nt: TGCAGTGCCTTAGATAGCAATCAGCCCCAGCATTTT
CDR3aa: CSALDSNQPQHF

abundance: few
d_gene: TRBD1
v_gene: TRBV9
j_gene: TRBJ2-1
CDR3nt: TGTGCCAGCAGCGTAGCCAGGGGGCAAGGTGGATACAATGAGCAGTTCTTC
CDR3aa: CASSVARGQGGYNEQFF

abundance: many
d_gene: TRBD1
v_gene: TRBV11-2
j_gene: TRBJ1-4
CDR3nt: TGTGCCAGCAGCTTCGGCAGGGGGCTCTTAATTCGTGAAAAACTGTTTTTT
CDR3aa: CASSFGRGLLIREKLFF

abundance: few
d_gene: TRBD2
v_gene: TRBV12-5
j_gene: TRBJ2-5
CDR3nt: TGTGCTAGTGGTTTGGCAAGAACCGGGACTAGCGGCCAAGAGACCCAGTACTTC
CDR3aa: CASGLARTGTSGQETQYF

abundance: -
d_gene: -
v_gene: TRBV7-9
j_gene: TRBJ2-7
CDR3nt: TGTGCCAGCAGCTTAGTTCCAGGGGGGGACGAGCAGTACTTC
CDR3aa: CASSLVPGGDEQYF

abundance: few
d_gene: -
v_gene: TRBV9
j_gene: TRBJ1-1
CDR3nt: TGTGCCAGCAGCACCGGACGGAACACTGAAGCTTTCTTT
CDR3aa: CASSTGRNTEAFF

abundance: many
d_gene: TRBD2
v_gene: TRBV29-1
j_gene: TRBJ2-3
CDR3nt: TGCAGCGTTGATTACCTAGCTGTTAGCGGGAAAGACACAGATACGCAGTATTTT
CDR3aa: CSVDYLAVSGKDTDTQYF